This T cell receptor (beta chain) was retrieved from a study of blood T cell repertoires in COVID-19 (dated by TCRdb to about 2020). In the study overall: Recovered participants in ImmuneRACE Cohort 3 were defined by two consecutive negative NP/OP PCR tests, clearance by a healthcare professional, or resolution of symptoms. The collaborator samples originated in the United States, Italy and Spain and spanned the acute and convalescent phases of COVID-19. The material from the prospective study consisted of cDNA or gDNA derived from T cells, B-cell-depleted T cells, or PBMCs. Subjects who had been exposed to COVID-19, were actively infected with it, or had recovered from it provided the deeply sampled blood TCRbeta repertoires that made up the dataset. A freely available public database, intended as a resource for researchers studying the immune response to SARS-CoV-2, is where the repertoires were released. Samples were obtained from the ongoing ImmuneRACE study (first 160 participants) and from 1,254 subjects provided by 6 global collaborators. Nearly every sample came with metadata listing a de-identified subject ID, COVID-19 status, age in years and sex. Where available, HLA class I and class II types were obtained from metadata supplied by the sample provider rather than from assay-based typing.

Of note for this clone: This receptor's antigen is unknown. No base quality information exists; no much larger clone differs at one position.

Beyond this particular receptor, the publication reports: The amount of clinical and demographic metadata varied by source and participant and was provided uncurated.

TCRbeta CDR3 regions were amplified from genomic DNA by means of the immunoSEQ Assay, a bias-controlled multiplex PCR. Per the source publication's procedure: The number of nucleated cells in each sample was estimated by amplification of reference gene primers within the assay. To quantify the absolute abundance of each unique TCRbeta CDR3 rearrangement, sequence reads were collapsed and filtered. For each sample, productive Simpson clonality was calculated as the square root of Simpson's diversity index over productive rearrangements. TCRdb mirrors the immuneACCESS table, restricted to in-frame sequences. Some clones are absent from its copies; in checked studies, under half trace to an unresolved V gene, and the reason for the others is unknown. V and J calls and clone size are given by that table; D and trimming were obtained from the DNA. Recorded for this sample are 350,000 to 400,000 clones; 70% to 90% of them occurred a single time. The ten largest clones add up to around 1.9% of the sample.

In the prospective study, participants were roughly 18 to 95 years old, resided in approximately 22 geographic areas of the United States, and were enrolled through a virtual design. Cohort assignment in the prospective study relied on participant-reported clinical history from a screening survey and a study questionnaire. Mobile phlebotomists in the prospective study collected whole blood, serum and a nasopharyngeal or oropharyngeal swab from every participant. Participants in the prospective study had the option to provide additional blood draws and questionnaires over a roughly 2-month period. Blood samples from the prospective study were shipped frozen or at room temperature prior to DNA extraction. From the cysteine through the phenylalanine, the CDR3 covers 12 amino acids. Only the CDR3 region is kept as DNA, spanning 36 bases read in frame from base 1. CDR1 and CDR2, looked up from the germline V gene, are LGHNT and FRNRAP. The junction carries 9 bases between V and J, which are trimmed by 4 bases and 8 bases respectively.

The origin of this receptor is a man aged 35 to 55 in a cohort exposed to, infected with or recovered from COVID-19 (not recorded which). The sample taken for sequencing was PBMCs or T cells enriched from blood (not recorded which). The chain links TRBV12-5 with TRBJ2-1, with no confident D gene call. The sequenced DNA is TGTGCTAGTGGTTCCTTTTTTTATGAGCAGTTCTTC. This sequence encodes CASGSFFYEQFF.